This is a list of T cell receptor beta chains from one sample in a study of shared clonotypes between healthy human individuals. Generated by immunoSEQ multiplex PCR, the TCRdb table keeps only in-frame clones and is missing some. The sample holds approximately 1.9 million clones, about 94% seen once. Input material: naive CD8+ T cells from PBMCs. Source of these receptors: a man between 18 and 35 years old in good health. Some clones in this sample may be carry-over from other donors' samples. The CDR3 runs from the conserved cysteine through the conserved F or W. The D gene is left open where the match is weak. Size is stated for part of the rows, as once, few or many counts, or as a class when the clone is expanded.

d_gene: TRBD2
j_gene: TRBJ2-2
abundance: NA
v_gene: TRBV27
CDR3nt: TGTGCCAGCATTGGGAGTCGACTCGGACTAGCGGGAGCCGGCGGGGAGCTGTTTTTT
CDR3aa: CASIGSRLGLAGAGGELFF

d_gene: TRBD1
j_gene: TRBJ2-7
abundance: NA
v_gene: TRBV29-1
CDR3nt: TGCAGCGGCGGACAGGGGTCAGGCGAGCAGTACTTC
CDR3aa: CSGGQGSGEQYF

d_gene: NA
j_gene: TRBJ2-7
abundance: NA
v_gene: TRBV10-2
CDR3nt: TGCGCCAGCAGTGAGTCAGGGCAGGGAGTCTACGAGCAGTACTTC
CDR3aa: CASSESGQGVYEQYF

d_gene: NA
j_gene: TRBJ2-7
abundance: once
v_gene: TRBV7-5
CDR3nt: TGTGCCAGAAGCCTCCCGGGGGGGGACAGGCACCAGGGGTTAGCGCCCCACGAGCAGTACTTC
CDR3aa: CARSLPGGDRHQGLAPHEQYF

d_gene: NA
j_gene: TRBJ1-2
abundance: NA
v_gene: TRBV27
CDR3nt: TGTGCCAGCAGTTCAGGGTGGGGGCCCAGTAATTATGGCTACACCTTC
CDR3aa: CASSSGWGPSNYGYTF

d_gene: NA
j_gene: TRBJ1-5
abundance: NA
v_gene: TRBV27
CDR3nt: TGTGCCAGCAGGGCGGGGGGCCCCAATCAGCCCCAGCATTTT
CDR3aa: CASRAGGPNQPQHF

d_gene: TRBD1
j_gene: TRBJ2-3
abundance: NA
v_gene: TRBV29-1
CDR3nt: TGCAGCGTTTGGGGGGACAGGGAAAGGGGCACAGATACGCAGTATTTT
CDR3aa: CSVWGDRERGTDTQYF

d_gene: TRBD1
j_gene: TRBJ2-1
abundance: once
v_gene: TRBV7-2
CDR3nt: TGTGCCAGCAGCTCGCCTGACAGGGGTAGTGATGAGCAGTTCTTC
CDR3aa: CASSSPDRGSDEQFF

d_gene: NA
j_gene: TRBJ2-7
abundance: once
v_gene: TRBV21-1
CDR3nt: TGTGCCAGCAGCAGGAGAGGGAGGTACGAGCAGTACTTC
CDR3aa: CASSRRGRYEQYF

d_gene: NA
j_gene: TRBJ2-1
abundance: NA
v_gene: TRBV27
CDR3nt: TGTGCCAGCAGTCCCTTAAGGGGGTGGAATGAGCAGTTCTTC
CDR3aa: CASSPLRGWNEQFF

d_gene: NA
j_gene: TRBJ2-7
abundance: NA
v_gene: TRBV29-1
CDR3nt: TGCAGCGTTGCCGTGGGGGACAACTACGAGCAGTACTTC
CDR3aa: CSVAVGDNYEQYF

d_gene: TRBD1
j_gene: TRBJ2-1
abundance: NA
v_gene: TRBV28
CDR3nt: TGTGCCAGCAGTTCCCCCGGGACAGGAAGGAACAATGAGCAGTTCTTC
CDR3aa: CASSSPGTGRNNEQFF

d_gene: TRBD2
j_gene: TRBJ2-1
abundance: NA
v_gene: TRBV5-4
CDR3nt: TGTGCCAGCAGCCTGGCGGGACTAGCGCGGGGCAATGAGCAGTTCTTC
CDR3aa: CASSLAGLARGNEQFF